This T cell receptor beta chain was documented in a study of blood T cell repertoires in COVID-19. Study information: T cells, B-cell-depleted T cells, or PBMCs supplied cDNA or gDNA.

This CDR3 is built from 15 residues. V trimming: 4 bases; J trimming: 2 bases; junction bases outside the gene matches: 7. Germline loops: CDR1 SGHRS, CDR2 YFSETQ. Sequencing was performed with immunoSEQ multiplex PCR; in TCRdb, only in-frame clones are kept and a portion is missing. Seen here are more than 80,000 clones, roughly four fifths observed once, and the top ten hold roughly 20%. Sequencing used peripheral blood. This TCR was recovered from a woman older than 75 with active or convalescent COVID-19. The chain joins TRBV5-1 to TRBJ1-1; 8 nucleotides align to TRBD1. Written as DNA, the CDR3 is TGCGCCAGCAGCAGAACGGGACAGGAAAACACTGAAGCTTTCTTT. Translating it yields CASSRTGQENTEAFF.